The 17 T cell receptor beta chains reported below all come from one sample, sequenced in a study of T cell responses to AZD1222 COVID-19 vaccine. TCRdb keeps only in-frame clones here, not all; method: immunoSEQ multiplex PCR. The table lists roughly 70,000 clones, 82% of them singletons. This material consisted of peripheral blood, taken on day 0 of AZD1222 vaccination. The receptors shown here come from an adult in good health.

The chain is built from TRBV12-1 and TRBJ1-6; the table's D call of TRBD1 was not tested on the DNA. TRBV12-1 is deemed a pseudogene. CDR3 size: 15 residues. The CDR3 reads CASSFVQGSNSPLHF. In DNA, the CDR3 is TGTGCCAGCAGCTTTGTACAGGGATCTAATTCACCCCTCCACTTT.

The V call is TRBV7-9, the J call TRBJ1-5; tentative D call: TRBD1 (5 bases). V lost 5 bases, J lost 2 bases, and 13 bases lay in between. This CDR3 contains 15 residues. Germline values: CDR1 SEHNR, CDR2 FQNEAQ (reference sequence). The CDR3 sequence is CASSDGVGGNQPQHF. The CDR3 nucleotides are TGTGCCAGCAGCGATGGGGTAGGGGGCAATCAGCCCCAGCATTTT.

J is TRBJ2-5 and V is TRBV11-1, with TRBD2 as a possible D gene (5 bases). CDR1 SGHAT and CDR2 FQDESV come from the germline V gene (reference sequence). CDR3 size: 13 residues. Trimming removed 3 bases from V and 2 bases from J, with 7 bases in between. As DNA, the CDR3 is TGTGCCAGCAGCTTCGGCGGGCAAGAGACCCAGTACTTC. Amino acids: CASSFGGQETQYF.

The chain has TRBV7-9 and TRBJ2-2; D is unclear. The germline CDR1 and CDR2 sequences are SEHNR and FQNEAQ (reference sequence). V lost 5 bases and J 0 bases, leaving 1 base between the germline ends. CDR3 length equals 12 residues. As DNA, the CDR3 is TGTGCCAGCAGCCCGAACACCGGGGAGCTGTTTTTT. Translated, it gives CASSPNTGELFF.

The rearrangement joins TRBV20-1 to TRBJ2-7, with 8 nucleotides matching TRBD1. V was pared by 3 bases and J by 1 base, with 2 bases of the junction left unmatched. The CDR3 has 13 amino acids. Per germline, CDR1 DFQATT and CDR2 SNEGSKA (reference sequence). CDR3 DNA: TGCAGTGCTAGTGGGGACAGGTCCTACGAGCAGTACTTC. The encoded protein is CSASGDRSYEQYF.

This clone appeared a single time. The J gene is TRBJ1-5, the V gene TRBV5-8; D is undetermined. V shed 7 bases and J shed 4 bases, with 15 bases lying between them. The CDR3 length is 14 residues. In germline, CDR1 is SGHTS, CDR2 YDEGEE. The CDR3 reads CASVNPPGNQPQHF. The CDR3 DNA sequence: TGTGCCAGCGTCAACCCCCCCGGGAATCAGCCCCAGCATTTT.

This rearrangement joins TRBV6-5 to TRBJ1-2; unclear D gene. In germline, CDR1 is MNHEY, CDR2 SVGAGI. This CDR3 contains 16 residues. V was pared by 0 bases and J by 3 bases, with 14 bases between. The CDR3 nucleotides read TGTGCCAGCAGTTACTCGAAAAGACCTAGTTACTATGGCTACACCTTC. Translated: CASSYSKRPSYYGYTF.

This clone appeared once. The chain links TRBV7-9 to TRBJ1-5; D is undetermined. With 1 base removed from V and 1 base from J, the gap between germline ends came to 8 bases. Germline CDR1 SEHNR, CDR2 FQNEAQ (reference sequence). The CDR3 is 15 amino acids. CDR3 amino acids: CASSLGARSNQPQHF. The CDR3 DNA follows: TGTGCCAGCAGCTTAGGGGCGAGGAGCAATCAGCCCCAGCATTTT. Full variable domain (outside the CDR3, taken from reference TRBV7-9 and TRBJ1-5): DTGVSQNPRHKITKRGQNVTFRCDPISEHNRLYWYRQTLGQGPEFLTYFQNEAQLEKSRLLSDRFSAERPKGSFSTLEIQRTEQGDSAMYLCASSLGARSNQPQHFGDGTRLSIL.

V gene TRBV30 combines with J gene TRBJ2-5, with 11 bases aligning to TRBD2. The V gene end was trimmed by 7 bases and the J gene end by 5 bases; junction bases not matched to a gene: 6. Germline V gives CDR1 GTSNPN, CDR2 SVGIG (reference sequence). This CDR3 has 13 residues. Here the CDR3 reads CALVAGGPETQYF. Here the CDR3 DNA reads TGTGCCTTGGTAGCGGGGGGGCCCGAGACCCAGTACTTC.

J is TRBJ2-7 and V is TRBV4-1; 8 positions match TRBD2. In germline, CDR1 is MGHRA, CDR2 YSYEKL. This CDR3 is built from 14 residues. The V segment lost 3 bases and the J segment 5 bases; nucleotides outside the gene matches: 6. The CDR3 DNA reads TGCGCCAGCAGCCAGGCCGGGAGGGCTCACGAGCAGTACTTC. It specifies CASSQAGRAHEQYF.

V usage is TRBV6-6 and J usage is TRBJ1-3, with D possibly TRBD1 on 5 matching bases. The germline gives CDR1 MNHNY, CDR2 SVGAGI (reference sequence). V lost 4 bases and J 1 base, leaving 8 bases between the germline ends. There are 14 residues in the CDR3. CDR3 bases: TGTGCCAGCAGTTGGGGCAGATCTGGAAACACCATATATTTT. Protein product: CASSWGRSGNTIYF.

The gene calls are TRBV24-1 and TRBJ1-4; D call uncertain. This CDR3 spans 17 amino acids. Deletions cut 3 bases from V and 0 bases from J, with 13 bases between. The germline CDR1 and CDR2 sequences are KGHDR and SFDVKD. CDR3 loop: CATSDMRGVATNEKLFF. Written as DNA, the CDR3 is TGTGCCACCAGTGATATGCGCGGGGTTGCAACTAATGAAAAACTGTTTTTT.

The chain is built from TRBV6-6 and TRBJ1-4; no reliable D call. From germline, CDR1 is MNHNY and CDR2 SVGAGI (reference sequence). The CDR3 consists of 14 residues. The germline V and J ends were trimmed by 5 bases and 4 bases, with 11 bases remaining between them. The CDR3 here is CASSGDSFNEKLFF. The CDR3 DNA is TGTGCCAGCAGTGGAGACTCCTTTAATGAAAAACTGTTTTTT.

The rearrangement joins TRBV11-2 to TRBJ2-7; 9 nucleotides match TRBD1. The J segment lost 5 bases and the V segment lost 3 bases, leaving 8 bases of the junction unmatched. The CDR3 contains 15 residues. Germline CDR1 SGHAT, CDR2 FQNNGV. The CDR3 spells CASSFEARTGDEQYF. The CDR3 coding sequence is TGTGCCAGCAGCTTTGAGGCTCGGACAGGGGACGAGCAGTACTTC.

The chain combines TRBV6-5 with TRBJ1-4; D gene uncertain. This CDR3 contains 16 residues. Germline loops: CDR1 MNHEY, CDR2 SVGAGI. Trimming took off 0 bases at V and 0 bases at J, with 8 bases between the two ends. The CDR3 DNA is TGTGCCAGCAGTTACTCTCCGGGTCCAACTAATGAAAAACTGTTTTTT. It yields the protein CASSYSPGPTNEKLFF.

The chain couples TRBV11-2 to TRBJ1-2; D might be TRBD1 (5 bases). Trimming pared 5 bases from V and 4 bases from J, leaving 17 bases between. The CDR3 has 15 residues. Germline loops: CDR1 SGHAT, CDR2 FQNNGV. In nucleotides, the CDR3 is TGTGCCAGCAGCCCTGGGGCCGGGCTACGCTATGGCTACACCTTC. Amino acids: CASSPGAGLRYGYTF.

The chain has TRBV25-1 and TRBJ1-2, with D hard to call. Trimming removed 6 bases at V and 3 bases at J, with 8 bases between. The CDR3 has 12 amino acids. In germline, CDR1 is MGHDK, CDR2 SYGVNS. The CDR3 here is CASSGPYYGYTF. CDR3 sequence (DNA): TGTGCCAGCAGCGGACCCTACTATGGCTACACCTTC.